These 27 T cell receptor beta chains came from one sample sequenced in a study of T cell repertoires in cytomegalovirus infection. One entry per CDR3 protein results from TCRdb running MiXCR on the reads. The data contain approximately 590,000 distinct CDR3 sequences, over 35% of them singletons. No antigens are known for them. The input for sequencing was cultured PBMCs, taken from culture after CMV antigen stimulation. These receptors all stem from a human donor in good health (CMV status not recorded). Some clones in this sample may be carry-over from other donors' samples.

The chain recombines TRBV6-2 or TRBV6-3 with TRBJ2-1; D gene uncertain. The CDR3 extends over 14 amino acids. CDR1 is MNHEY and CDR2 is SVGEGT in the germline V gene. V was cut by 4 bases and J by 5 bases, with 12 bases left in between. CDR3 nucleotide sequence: TGTGCCAGCAGTTTCGACTCCGGAGACAATGAGCAGTTCTTC. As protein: CASSFDSGDNEQFF.

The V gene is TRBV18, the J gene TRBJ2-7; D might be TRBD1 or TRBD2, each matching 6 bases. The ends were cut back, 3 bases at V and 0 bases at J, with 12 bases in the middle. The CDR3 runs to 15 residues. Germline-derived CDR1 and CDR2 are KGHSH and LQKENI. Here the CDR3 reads CASSPHPGASYEQYF. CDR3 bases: TGTGCCAGCTCACCCCATCCGGGGGCCTCCTACGAGCAGTACTTC.

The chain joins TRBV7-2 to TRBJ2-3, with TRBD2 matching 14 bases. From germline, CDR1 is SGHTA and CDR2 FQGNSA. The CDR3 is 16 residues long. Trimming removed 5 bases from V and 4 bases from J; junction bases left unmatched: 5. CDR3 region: CASSTRTSGGSDTQYF. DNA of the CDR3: TGTGCCAGCAGCACGAGGACTAGCGGGGGGTCAGATACGCAGTATTTT.

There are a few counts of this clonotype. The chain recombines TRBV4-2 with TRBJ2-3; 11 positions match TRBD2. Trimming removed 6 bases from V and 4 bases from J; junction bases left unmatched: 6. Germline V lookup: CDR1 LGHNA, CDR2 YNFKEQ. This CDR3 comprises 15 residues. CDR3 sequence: CASSEVAGGPDTQYF. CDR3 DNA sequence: TGTGCCAGCAGTGAGGTAGCGGGGGGGCCAGATACGCAGTATTTT.

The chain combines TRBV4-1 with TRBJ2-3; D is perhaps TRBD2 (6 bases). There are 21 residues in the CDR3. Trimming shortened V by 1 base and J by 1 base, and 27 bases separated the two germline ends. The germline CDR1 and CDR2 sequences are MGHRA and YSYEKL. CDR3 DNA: TGCGCCAGCAGCCAAGGAATGAGGAGAGTGGGCTTGCCGGGGGGCACAGATACGCAGTATTTT. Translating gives CASSQGMRRVGLPGGTDTQYF.

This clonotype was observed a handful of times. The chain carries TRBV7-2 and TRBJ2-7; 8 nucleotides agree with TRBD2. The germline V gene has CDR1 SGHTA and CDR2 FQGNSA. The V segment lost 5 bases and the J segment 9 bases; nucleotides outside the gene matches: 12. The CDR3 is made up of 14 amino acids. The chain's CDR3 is CASSLLAEGAVQYF. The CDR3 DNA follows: TGTGCCAGCAGCCTACTAGCGGAGGGAGCGGTGCAGTACTTC. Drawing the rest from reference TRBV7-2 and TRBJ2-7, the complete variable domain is GAGVSQSPSNKVTEKGKDVELRCDPISGHTALYWYRQSLGQGLEFLIYFQGNSAPDKSGLPSDRFSAERTGGSVSTLTIQRTQQEDSAVYLCASSLLAEGAVQYFGPGTRLTVT.

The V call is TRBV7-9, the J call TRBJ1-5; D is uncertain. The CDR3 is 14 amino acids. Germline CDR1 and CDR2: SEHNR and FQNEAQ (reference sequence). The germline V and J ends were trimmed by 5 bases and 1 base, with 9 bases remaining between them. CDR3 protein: CASSAPASNQPQHF. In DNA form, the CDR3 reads TGTGCCAGCAGCGCGCCTGCGAGCAATCAGCCCCAGCATTTT. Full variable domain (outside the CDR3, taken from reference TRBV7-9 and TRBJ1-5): DTGVSQNPRHKITKRGQNVTFRCDPISEHNRLYWYRQTLGQGPEFLTYFQNEAQLEKSRLLSDRFSAERPKGSFSTLEIQRTEQGDSAMYLCASSAPASNQPQHFGDGTRLSIL.

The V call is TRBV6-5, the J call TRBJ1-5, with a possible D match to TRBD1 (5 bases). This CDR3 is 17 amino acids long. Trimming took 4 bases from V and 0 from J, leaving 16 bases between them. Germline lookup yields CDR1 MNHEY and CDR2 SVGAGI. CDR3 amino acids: CASSSGQGDYSNQPQHF. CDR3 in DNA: TGTGCCAGCAGTTCAGGACAAGGAGACTATAGCAATCAGCCCCAGCATTTT.

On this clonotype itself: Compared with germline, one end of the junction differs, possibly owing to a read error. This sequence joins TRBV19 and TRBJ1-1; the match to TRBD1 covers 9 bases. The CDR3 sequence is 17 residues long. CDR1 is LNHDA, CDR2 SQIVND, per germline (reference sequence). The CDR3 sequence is CASSIVRGQGVNTEAFF. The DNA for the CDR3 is TGCGCCAGTAGTATAGTAAGGGGACAGGGTGTAAACACTGAAGCTTTCTTT.

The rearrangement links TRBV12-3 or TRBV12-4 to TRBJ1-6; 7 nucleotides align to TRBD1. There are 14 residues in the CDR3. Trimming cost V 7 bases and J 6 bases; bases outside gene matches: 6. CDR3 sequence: CASTRQGLNSPLHF. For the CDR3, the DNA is TGTGCCAGCACCCGACAGGGACTTAATTCACCCCTCCACTTT.

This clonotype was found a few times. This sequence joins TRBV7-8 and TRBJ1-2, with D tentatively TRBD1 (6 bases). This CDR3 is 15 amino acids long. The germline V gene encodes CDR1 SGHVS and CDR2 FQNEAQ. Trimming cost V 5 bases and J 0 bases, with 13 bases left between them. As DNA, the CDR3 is TGTGCCAGCAGCACAGACAGGCTAGCTAACTATGGCTACACCTTC. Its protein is CASSTDRLANYGYTF.

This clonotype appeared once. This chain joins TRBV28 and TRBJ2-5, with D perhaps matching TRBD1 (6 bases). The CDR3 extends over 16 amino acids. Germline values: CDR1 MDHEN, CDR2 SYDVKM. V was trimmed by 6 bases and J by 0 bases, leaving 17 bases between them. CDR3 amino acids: CASRWGRGQYQETQYF. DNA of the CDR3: TGTGCCAGCAGGTGGGGCAGGGGCCAGTACCAAGAGACCCAGTACTTC.

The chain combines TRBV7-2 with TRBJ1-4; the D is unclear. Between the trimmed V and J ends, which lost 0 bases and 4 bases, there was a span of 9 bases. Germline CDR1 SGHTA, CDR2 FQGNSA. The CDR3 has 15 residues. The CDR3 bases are TGTGCCAGCAGCTTAGCAATAGGAAGTAATGAAAAACTGTTTTTT. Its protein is CASSLAIGSNEKLFF.

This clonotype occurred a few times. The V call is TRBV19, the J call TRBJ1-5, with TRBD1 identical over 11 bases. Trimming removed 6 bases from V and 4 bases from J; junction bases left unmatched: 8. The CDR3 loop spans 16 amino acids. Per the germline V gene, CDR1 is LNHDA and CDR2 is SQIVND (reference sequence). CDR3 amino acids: CASSTLGTGGNQPQHF. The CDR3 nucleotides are TGTGCCAGTAGCACCCTCGGGACAGGGGGGAATCAGCCCCAGCATTTT.

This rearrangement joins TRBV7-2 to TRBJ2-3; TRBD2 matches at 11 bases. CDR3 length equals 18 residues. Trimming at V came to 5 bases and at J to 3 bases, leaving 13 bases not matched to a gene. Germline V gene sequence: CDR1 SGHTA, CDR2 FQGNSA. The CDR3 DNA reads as TGTGCCAGCAGCGGGGGGGCTAGCGGGGGGCGAGGAACAGATACGCAGTATTTT. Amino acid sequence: CASSGGASGGRGTDTQYF.

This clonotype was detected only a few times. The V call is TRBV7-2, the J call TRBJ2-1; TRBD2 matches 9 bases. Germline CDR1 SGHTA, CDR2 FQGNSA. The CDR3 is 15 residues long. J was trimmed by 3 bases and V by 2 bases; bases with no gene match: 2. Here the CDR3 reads CASSLLAGRYNEQFF. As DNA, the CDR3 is TGTGCCAGCAGCTTACTAGCGGGACGCTACAATGAGCAGTTCTTC. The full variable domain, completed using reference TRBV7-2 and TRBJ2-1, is GAGVSQSPSNKVTEKGKDVELRCDPISGHTALYWYRQSLGQGLEFLIYFQGNSAPDKSGLPSDRFSAERTGGSVSTLTIQRTQQEDSAVYLCASSLLAGRYNEQFFGPGTRLTVL.

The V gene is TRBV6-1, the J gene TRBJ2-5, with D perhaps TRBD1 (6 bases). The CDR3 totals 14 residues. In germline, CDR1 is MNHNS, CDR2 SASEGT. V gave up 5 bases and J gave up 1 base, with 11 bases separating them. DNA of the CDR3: TGTGCCAGCAGTAGGGGGATCCTCCAAGAGACCCAGTACTTC. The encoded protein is CASSRGILQETQYF.

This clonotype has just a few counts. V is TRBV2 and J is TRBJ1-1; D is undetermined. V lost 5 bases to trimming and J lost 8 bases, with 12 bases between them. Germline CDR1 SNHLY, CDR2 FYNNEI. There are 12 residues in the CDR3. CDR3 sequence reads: CASSFSSAEAFF. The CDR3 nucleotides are TGTGCCAGCAGTTTCTCCTCTGCAGAAGCTTTCTTT.

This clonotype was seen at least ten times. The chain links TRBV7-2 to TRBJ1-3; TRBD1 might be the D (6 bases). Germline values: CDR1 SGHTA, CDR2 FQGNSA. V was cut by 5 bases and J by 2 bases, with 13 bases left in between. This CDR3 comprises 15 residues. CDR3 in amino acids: CASSRVRQAGNTIYF. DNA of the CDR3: TGTGCCAGCAGCCGAGTCCGACAGGCTGGAAACACCATATATTTT. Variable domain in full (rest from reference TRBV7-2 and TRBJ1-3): GAGVSQSPSNKVTEKGKDVELRCDPISGHTALYWYRQSLGQGLEFLIYFQGNSAPDKSGLPSDRFSAERTGGSVSTLTIQRTQQEDSAVYLCASSRVRQAGNTIYFGEGSWLTVV.

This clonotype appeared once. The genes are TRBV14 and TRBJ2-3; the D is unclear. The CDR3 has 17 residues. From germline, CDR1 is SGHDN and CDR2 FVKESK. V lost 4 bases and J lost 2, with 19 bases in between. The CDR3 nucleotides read TGTGCCAGCAGCCCCATGTGGTTCATTGGGGACACAGATACGCAGTATTTT. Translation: CASSPMWFIGDTDTQYF.

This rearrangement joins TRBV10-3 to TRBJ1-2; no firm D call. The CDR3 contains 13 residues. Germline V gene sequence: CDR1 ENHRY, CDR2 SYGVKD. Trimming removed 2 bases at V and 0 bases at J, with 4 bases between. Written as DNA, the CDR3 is TGTGCCATCAGTGAGGGAGCTAACTATGGCTACACCTTC. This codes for CAISEGANYGYTF.

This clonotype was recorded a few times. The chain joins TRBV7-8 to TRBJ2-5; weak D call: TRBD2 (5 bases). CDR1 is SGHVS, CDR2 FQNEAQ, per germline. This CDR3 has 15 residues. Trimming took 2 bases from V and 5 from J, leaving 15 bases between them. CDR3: CASSLSPLVVETQYF. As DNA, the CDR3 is TGTGCCAGCAGCTTATCACCACTAGTGGTTGAGACCCAGTACTTC.

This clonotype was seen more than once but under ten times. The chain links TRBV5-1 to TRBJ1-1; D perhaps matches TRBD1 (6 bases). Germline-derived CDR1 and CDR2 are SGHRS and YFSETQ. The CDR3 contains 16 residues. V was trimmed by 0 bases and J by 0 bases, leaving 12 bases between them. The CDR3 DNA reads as TGCGCCAGCAGCTTGGCCCTGGGACATCTGAACACTGAAGCTTTCTTT. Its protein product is CASSLALGHLNTEAFF.

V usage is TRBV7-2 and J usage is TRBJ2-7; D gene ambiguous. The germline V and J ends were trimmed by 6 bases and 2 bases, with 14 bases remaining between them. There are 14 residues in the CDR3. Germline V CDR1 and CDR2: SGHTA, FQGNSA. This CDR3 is CASSPHTGTYEQYF. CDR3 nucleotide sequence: TGTGCCAGCAGTCCACACACCGGAACCTACGAGCAGTACTTC.

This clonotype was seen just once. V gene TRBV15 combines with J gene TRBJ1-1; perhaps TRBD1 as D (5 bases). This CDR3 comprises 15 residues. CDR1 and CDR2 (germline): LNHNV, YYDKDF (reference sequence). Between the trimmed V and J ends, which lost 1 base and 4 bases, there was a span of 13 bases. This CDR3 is CATSRGIRDSTEAFF. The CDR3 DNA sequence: TGTGCCACCAGCAGAGGAATCCGGGACTCCACTGAAGCTTTCTTT.

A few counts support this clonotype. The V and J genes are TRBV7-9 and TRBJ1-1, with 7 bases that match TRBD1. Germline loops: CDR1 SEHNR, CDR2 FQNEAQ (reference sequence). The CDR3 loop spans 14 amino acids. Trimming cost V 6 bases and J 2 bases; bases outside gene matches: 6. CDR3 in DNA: TGTGCCAGCAGAATATGGGACAGAAACACTGAAGCTTTCTTT. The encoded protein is CASRIWDRNTEAFF.

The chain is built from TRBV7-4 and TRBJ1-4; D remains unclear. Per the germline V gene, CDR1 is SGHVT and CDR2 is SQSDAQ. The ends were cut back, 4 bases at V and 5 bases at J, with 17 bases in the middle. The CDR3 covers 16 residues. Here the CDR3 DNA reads TGTGCCAGCAGCTCGTTGGGAAGGATTCCCAATGAAAAACTGTTTTTT. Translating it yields CASSSLGRIPNEKLFF.